These 26 T cell receptor beta chains originate from one sample sequenced in a study of blood T cell repertoires in COVID-19. Using immunoSEQ multiplex PCR, the repertoire was profiled, and TCRdb retains in-frame clones only, with some absent. Altogether approximately 320,000 clones are present, roughly 90% being singletons, with the ten largest covering roughly 11%. The sequencing sample was made of peripheral blood. The source of these receptors is a woman aged 30 to 39 with COVID-19, enrolled during active disease.

The CDR3 DNA reads as TGCGCCAGCAACAGGGAGGGACCCTACAATGAGCAGTTCTTC. Protein: CASNREGPYNEQFF. The gene calls are TRBV5-1 and TRBJ2-1; perhaps TRBD2 as D (7 bases). The CDR3 length is 14 residues. Deletions cut 6 bases from V and 2 bases from J, with 12 bases between. Germline loops: CDR1 SGHRS, CDR2 YFSETQ. Looking up the rest from reference TRBV5-1 and TRBJ2-1 gives the full variable domain: KAGVTQTPRYLIKTRGQQVTLSCSPISGHRSVSWYQQTPGQGLQFLFEYFSETQRNKGNFPGRFSGRQFSNSRSEMNVSTLELGDSALYLCASNREGPYNEQFFGPGTRLTVL.

The table lists this clone with a count of one. V and J are TRBV20-1 and TRBJ1-3, with unresolved D. The CDR3 length is 14 residues. Germline loops: CDR1 DFQATT, CDR2 SNEGSKA (reference sequence). With 3 bases removed from V and 0 bases from J, the gap between germline ends came to 9 bases. In DNA form, the CDR3 reads TGCAGTGCTAGTCCCCGACTCTCTGGAAACACCATATATTTT. Protein product: CSASPRLSGNTIYF.

This chain uses TRBV7-9 with TRBJ2-5; D gene ambiguous. Germline CDR1 is SEHNR and CDR2 is FQNEAQ (reference sequence). This CDR3 has 14 amino acids. The germline V and J ends were trimmed by 5 bases and 2 bases, with 12 bases remaining between them. Here the CDR3 reads CASSTKRQQETQYF. The CDR3, as DNA: TGTGCCAGCAGCACTAAGAGGCAGCAAGAGACCCAGTACTTC.

V gene TRBV21-1 combines with J gene TRBJ2-3; the table's D call, TRBD1, has no DNA check behind it. TRBV21-1 is deemed a pseudogene. This CDR3 has 13 amino acids. The CDR3 DNA follows: TGTGCCAGCAGCAGCAGGGCCCCAGATACGCAGTATTTT. It specifies CASSSRAPDTQYF.

The chain employs TRBV6-5 and TRBJ1-1; no firm D call. Germline-derived CDR1 and CDR2 are MNHEY and SVGAGI. CDR3 length: 13 residues. The ends were cut back, 11 bases at V and 0 bases at J, with 13 bases in the middle. The CDR3 region is CAGEDGMNTEAFF. CDR3 coding DNA: TGTGCCGGGGAGGACGGAATGAACACTGAAGCTTTCTTT.

This clone was observed a handful of times. This sequence joins TRBV19 and TRBJ1-5, with D perhaps TRBD1 (5 bases). Germline values: CDR1 LNHDA, CDR2 SQIVND (reference sequence). With 7 bases removed from V and 6 bases from J, the gap between germline ends came to 16 bases. The CDR3 extends over 14 amino acids. In DNA, the CDR3 is TGTGCCAGTAATGTAGGGGCCGGCAGTCAGCCCCAGCATTTT. The encoded protein is CASNVGAGSQPQHF.

V gene TRBV3-1 (or the pseudogene TRBV3-2) combines with J gene TRBJ2-5; D not resolved. Trimming left V 0 bases short and J 1 base short, with 12 bases between. CDR3 size: 16 residues. Germline V gives CDR1 LGHDT, CDR2 YNNKEL (reference sequence). The CDR3 nucleotides read TGTGCCAGCAGCCAAGATATCCAGGCTCTCCAAGAGACCCAGTACTTC. It encodes CASSQDIQALQETQYF.

V and J are TRBV5-1 and TRBJ2-3; possible D gene TRBD2, 6 bases. Looked up from germline, CDR1 is SGHRS and CDR2 is YFSETQ. V was cut by 4 bases and J by 1 base, with 13 bases left in between. The CDR3 has 15 amino acids. CDR3 region: CASSPGPGGTDTQYF. The CDR3 DNA sequence: TGCGCCAGCAGCCCGGGGCCGGGGGGCACAGATACGCAGTATTTT.

This clone has only one observation. The rearrangement joins TRBV5-1 to TRBJ2-7; 8 bases line up with TRBD2. CDR3 size: 18 residues. V lost 0 bases and J lost 4; bases outside the gene matches: 15. Per the germline V gene, CDR1 is SGHRS and CDR2 is YFSETQ. The CDR3 DNA reads TGCGCCAGCAGCTTGGCCCTTGTAACCGGGGGGGCCGGGTACGAGCAGTACTTC. It is translated as CASSLALVTGGAGYEQYF. Together with reference TRBV5-1 and TRBJ2-7, the CDR3 gives the full variable domain: KAGVTQTPRYLIKTRGQQVTLSCSPISGHRSVSWYQQTPGQGLQFLFEYFSETQRNKGNFPGRFSGRQFSNSRSEMNVSTLELGDSALYLCASSLALVTGGAGYEQYFGPGTRLTVT.

This clone appeared a few times. The chain carries TRBV7-8 and TRBJ2-3; 7 nucleotides match TRBD1. Germline V gene data show CDR1 as SGHVS and CDR2 as FQNEAQ. The length of the CDR3 is 14 residues. V lost 5 bases, J lost 3 bases, and 5 bases stayed unmatched. CDR3 residues: CASSEPGQTDTQYF. CDR3 DNA: TGTGCCAGCAGCGAACCGGGACAGACAGATACGCAGTATTTT.

A single count supports this clone. The chain has TRBV28 and TRBJ1-3, with D possibly matching TRBD1 (5 bases). The germline V gene encodes CDR1 MDHEN and CDR2 SYDVKM. V shed 10 bases and J shed 6 bases, with 19 bases lying between them. The CDR3 consists of 14 residues. The CDR3, as DNA: TGTGCCACAATCCGTAGAGGGGAGGAAAACACCATATATTTT. Translation gives CATIRRGEENTIYF.

This sequence joins TRBV5-1 and TRBJ1-1, with 9 bases identical to TRBD1. Germline lookup yields CDR1 SGHRS and CDR2 YFSETQ. The V and J ends lost 7 bases and 0 bases, in that order; junction bases with no gene match: 19. This CDR3 has 19 residues. CDR3 nucleotides: TGCGCCAGCTTTCCCCCAGGACAGGGGTCCGGGAGCCTGAACACTGAAGCTTTCTTT. It translates to CASFPPGQGSGSLNTEAFF.

The genes are TRBV5-1 and TRBJ2-2; no clear D gene. The CDR3 is made up of 14 amino acids. CDR1 is SGHRS, CDR2 YFSETQ, per germline. Deletions cut 7 bases from V and 0 bases from J, with 10 bases between. The CDR3 sequence is CASEVHANTGELFF. DNA for the CDR3: TGCGCCAGCGAGGTCCACGCGAACACCGGGGAGCTGTTTTTT.

The CDR3 nucleotides are TGCGCCAGCAGCTTGGGACGAGCGGAGGAGCAGTTCTTC. It translates to CASSLGRAEEQFF. The chain uses TRBV5-1 and TRBJ2-1; tentative D call: TRBD2 (5 bases). Per the germline V gene, CDR1 is SGHRS and CDR2 is YFSETQ. Trimming removed 0 bases at V and 10 bases at J, with 11 bases between. The CDR3 spans 13 residues. The entire variable domain, with the rest obtained from reference TRBV5-1 and TRBJ2-1, is as follows: KAGVTQTPRYLIKTRGQQVTLSCSPISGHRSVSWYQQTPGQGLQFLFEYFSETQRNKGNFPGRFSGRQFSNSRSEMNVSTLELGDSALYLCASSLGRAEEQFFGPGTRLTVL.

This sequence joins TRBV24-1 and TRBJ2-1, with TRBD2 matching 9 bases. With 1 base clipped from V and 2 bases from J, the junction kept 2 bases outside the gene matches. The CDR3 extends over 16 amino acids. CDR1 and CDR2 (germline): KGHDR, SFDVKD. CDR3 loop: CATSDFGTSTYNEQFF. Here the CDR3 DNA reads TGTGCCACCAGTGATTTTGGGACTAGCACCTACAATGAGCAGTTCTTC.

CDR3: CASRSGGQPQHF. As DNA, the CDR3 is TGTGCCAGCAGATCCGGGGGACAGCCCCAGCATTTT. The chain links TRBV27 to TRBJ1-5, with D possibly TRBD1 on 5 matching bases. Trimming removed 6 bases at V and 7 bases at J, with 10 bases between. Germline V gene lookup returns CDR1 MNHEY and CDR2 SMNVEV (reference sequence). The CDR3 totals 12 residues.

In this sample, this clone turned up once. The CDR3 bases are TGTGCCAGCAGCCTCGACAAATACTCTGGAAACACCATATATTTT. Encoded protein: CASSLDKYSGNTIYF. The V call is TRBV7-9, the J call TRBJ1-3; D unresolved. Trimming left V 5 bases short and J 0 bases short, with 11 bases between. The CDR3 covers 15 residues. In germline, CDR1 is SEHNR, CDR2 FQNEAQ (reference sequence).

The CDR3 spells CASSFVAGVTDTQYF. Here the CDR3 DNA reads TGTGCCAGCAGCTTCGTTGCAGGGGTTACAGATACGCAGTATTTT. The chain links TRBV5-6 to TRBJ2-3, with D maybe TRBD1 (6 bases). The germline V gene encodes CDR1 SGHDT and CDR2 YYEEEE. Trimming cost V 2 bases and J 3 bases, with 13 bases left between them. The CDR3 runs 15 residues.

This chain uses TRBV5-4 with TRBJ2-3; maybe TRBD2 (5 bases). The V end was cut by 0 bases, the J end by 1 base, with 12 bases between. The CDR3 is 16 residues long. Germline V gives CDR1 SGHNT, CDR2 YYREEE (reference sequence). CDR3: CASSLAGLQGTDTQYF. The CDR3 coding sequence is TGTGCCAGCAGCTTGGCCGGACTTCAAGGCACAGATACGCAGTATTTT. The complete variable domain, with remaining parts taken from reference TRBV5-4 and TRBJ2-3, reads ETGVTQSPTHLIKTRGQQVTLRCSSQSGHNTVSWYQQALGQGPQFIFQYYREEENGRGNFPPRFSGLQFPNYSSELNVNALELDDSALYLCASSLAGLQGTDTQYFGPGTRLTVL.

The rearrangement joins TRBV6-2 or TRBV6-3 to TRBJ2-7; 9 nucleotides line up with TRBD2. Germline-derived CDR1 and CDR2 are MNHEY and SVGEGT. The CDR3 loop spans 15 amino acids. With V trimmed by 5 bases and J by 5 bases, 10 bases remained unmatched. The CDR3 region is CASSALGLAVHEQYF. The CDR3 nucleotides are TGTGCCAGCAGTGCCCTGGGACTAGCTGTCCACGAGCAGTACTTC.

This clone turned up a few times. The genes are TRBV19 and TRBJ1-3, with D unresolved. With 3 bases removed from V and 7 bases from J, the gap between germline ends came to 4 bases. This CDR3 spans 11 amino acids. CDR1 is LNHDA, CDR2 SQIVND, per germline (reference sequence). CDR3 sequence: CASSIGNTIYF. The CDR3 DNA reads TGTGCCAGTAGTATCGGGAACACCATATATTTT.

This chain uses TRBV29-1 with TRBJ1-2; tentative D call: TRBD1 (6 bases). The germline gives CDR1 SQVTM, CDR2 ANQGSEA. Trimming stripped 6 bases from V and 0 bases from J, with 11 bases between. The CDR3 spans 13 residues. The chain's CDR3 is CSVDSHSNYGYTF. In DNA form, the CDR3 reads TGCAGCGTGGACAGTCATTCTAACTATGGCTACACCTTC.

The J gene is TRBJ2-2, the V gene TRBV2; possible D gene TRBD2, 5 bases. CDR3 length: 15 residues. Trimming stripped 6 bases from V and 0 bases from J, with 11 bases between. From germline, CDR1 is SNHLY and CDR2 FYNNEI. The CDR3 protein is CASRRTGANTGELFF. The DNA of the CDR3 is TGTGCCAGCAGACGAACCGGGGCGAACACCGGGGAGCTGTTTTTT.

CDR3 bases: TGTGCCAGCAAACAAGGGGGCCTACCCGAGCAGTACTTC. It encodes CASKQGGLPEQYF. J is TRBJ2-7 and V is TRBV12-3 or TRBV12-4; 7 positions match TRBD1. After removal of 7 bases from V and 6 bases from J, the junction contained 9 bases not matched to a gene. The length of the CDR3 is 13 residues.

V gene TRBV25-1 combines with J gene TRBJ1-2, with no clear D. The CDR3 is 12 amino acids. The V end was cut by 3 bases, the J end by 8 bases, with 10 bases between. Germline V gene data show CDR1 as MGHDK and CDR2 as SYGVNS. The CDR3 loop reads CASSDHSKGYTF. The CDR3 bases are TGTGCCAGCAGTGACCACAGCAAGGGCTACACCTTC.

Written as DNA, the CDR3 is TGTGCCAGCAGTACGGACAGGGGATCACCCCTCCACTTT. This codes for CASSTDRGSPLHF. This chain joins TRBV6-4 and TRBJ1-6; 9 bases are shared with TRBD1. Looked up from germline, CDR1 is MRHNA and CDR2 is SNTAGT. The CDR3 spans 13 residues. After removal of 5 bases from V and 10 bases from J, the junction contained 3 bases not matched to a gene.